The T cell receptor (beta chain) under discussion was sequenced for a study of lymphopenia after photon versus proton radiotherapy. General study findings and limits: A bigger post-nadir fall in TCR diversity correlated inversely with survival time in deceased patients. Better survival with proton therapy was suggested as possible, not demonstrated.

Clones were read by immunoSEQ multiplex PCR, and TCRdb kept only the in-frame ones, dropping some. The table shows tens of thousands of clones, with 65% to 85% occurring only once. Germline CDR1 MNHNS, CDR2 SASEGT. V was clipped by 7 bases and J by 2 bases; unmatched bases: 8. The CDR3 sequence is 15 residues long. On this clone: As yet, its antigen is unknown.

The TCR originated in a man between 60 and 75 years old with pancreatic cancer. Source: peripheral blood, taken from a patient treated with proton-based radiotherapy. The chain couples TRBV6-1 to TRBJ2-3; 8 nucleotides match TRBD1. The CDR3 DNA reads TGTGCCAGCAATCCCGGGACAGGAAACACAGATACGCAGTATTTT. As protein: CASNPGTGNTDTQYF.